This T cell receptor (beta chain) was recovered during a study of spatial heterogeneity in lung cancer. About the study: Consistent detection of more beta-chain than alpha-chain sequences was observed.

The length of the CDR3 is 14 residues. V dropped 1 base and J dropped 6 bases, with 7 bases sitting between them. Germline CDR1 is SEHNR and CDR2 is FQNEAQ (reference sequence). This clonotype was recorded at least ten times. Its target is not known. The study's findings and limits: Tumors with more nonsynonymous mutations had more expanded intratumoral alpha and beta TCRs.

MiXCR, run by TCRdb on the 5' RACE reads, gives a single entry per CDR3 protein. The sample lists fewer than 8,500 distinct CDR3 sequences, about 7% seen once, with 18% in the top ten. Time point defined: sample taken at primary tumor resection. The donors comprised 60 to 80 untreated early-stage non-small cell lung cancer patients. Unsorted whole RNA of tumor, nontumor lung or frozen PBMC was sequenced. The chain combines TRBV7-9 with TRBJ1-6; D is uncertain. The source material was lung tumor tissue, sampled at surgery. The source is a female donor with early-stage non-small cell lung cancer. The CDR3 nucleotides are TGTGCCAGCAGCTTAGTCCCGGGTAATTCACCCCTCCACTTT. Amino acid sequence: CASSLVPGNSPLHF.